Each of the 22 T cell receptor beta chains below was sequenced from the same sample in a study of T-cell reconstitution after alpha-beta-depleted transplantation in children. The library targeted TCRbeta and was prepared with unique molecular identifiers. TCRdb independently ran MiXCR on the PCR reads; one entry per CDR3 protein. This table has about 610,000 distinct CDR3 sequences, roughly 10% appearing once. Sequences were derived from PBMCs from the stem cell graft donor, sampled from the stem cell graft. The receptor source for this set is a human donor who donated a stem cell graft to a child with acute myeloid leukemia.

The table lists this clonotype with many counts. V usage is TRBV4-2 and J usage is TRBJ1-1; D uncertain. Germline CDR1 LGHNA, CDR2 YNFKEQ. The CDR3 runs to 17 residues. V was cut by 2 bases and J by 1 base, with 17 bases left in between. CDR3 sequence reads: CASSQPTRRLENTEAFF. As DNA, the CDR3 is TGTGCCAGCAGCCAACCAACACGTAGACTAGAGAACACTGAAGCTTTCTTT.

The gene calls are TRBV30 and TRBJ2-1; 8 bases are a match to TRBD2. Germline V gives CDR1 GTSNPN, CDR2 SVGIG (reference sequence). CDR3 length: 17 amino acids. V shed 5 bases and J 1 base; nucleotides not matched to a gene: 13. This CDR3 reads CAWEVGTRGNSYNEQFF. CDR3 DNA: TGTGCCTGGGAAGTGGGGACTAGGGGGAATTCCTACAATGAGCAGTTCTTC. The complete variable domain, with remaining parts taken from reference TRBV30 and TRBJ2-1, reads SQTIHQWPATLVQPVGSPLSLECTVEGTSNPNLYWYRQAAGRGLQLLFYSVGIGQISSEVPQNLSASRPQDRQFILSSKKLLLSDSGFYLCAWEVGTRGNSYNEQFFGPGTRLTVL.

This clonotype has a handful of counts. This chain joins TRBV7-9 and TRBJ2-6, with D possibly matching TRBD2 (5 bases). The CDR3 spans 16 residues. Germline CDR1 reads SEHNR; CDR2 reads FQNEAQ (reference sequence). Trimming removed 2 bases at V and 0 bases at J, with 8 bases between. The CDR3 sequence: CASSLLRDSGANVLTF. The CDR3 DNA follows: TGTGCCAGCAGCTTACTTCGGGACTCTGGGGCCAACGTCCTGACTTTC.

This clonotype turned up a few times. The chain combines TRBV20-1 with TRBJ2-3, with TRBD1 matching over 11 bases. Germline V CDR1 and CDR2: DFQATT, SNEGSKA (reference sequence). Unmatched junction bases numbered 8, after V lost 4 bases and J lost 2 bases. The CDR3 spans 16 residues. The CDR3 region is CSATLGQGVNTDTQYF. CDR3 coding DNA: TGCAGTGCTACCTTGGGACAGGGGGTGAACACAGATACGCAGTATTTT.

The chain is built from TRBV6-1 and TRBJ2-3; D is uncertain. Germline V gene lookup returns CDR1 MNHNS and CDR2 SASEGT. The germline V and J ends were trimmed by 3 bases and 2 bases, with 15 bases remaining between them. The CDR3 spans 16 residues. The CDR3 loop reads CASSELSAGSTDTQYF. The CDR3 nucleotides read TGTGCCAGCAGTGAGTTGTCAGCCGGGTCCACAGATACGCAGTATTTT.

This clonotype was detected ten times or more. The chain joins TRBV11-2 to TRBJ1-1, with D tentatively TRBD1 (6 bases). Deletions cut 5 bases from V and 8 bases from J, with 12 bases between. The CDR3 loop spans 12 amino acids. Looked up from germline, CDR1 is SGHAT and CDR2 is FQNNGV. DNA for the CDR3: TGTGCCAGCAGCCCCGAAGGGACAGAAGCTTTCTTT. Translation: CASSPEGTEAFF.

V gene TRBV29-1 combines with J gene TRBJ1-4; D is unclear. The germline gives CDR1 SQVTM, CDR2 ANQGSEA. V lost 3 bases and J lost 6, with 5 bases in between. CDR3 length equals 11 residues. CDR3 sequence reads: CSVDTDEKLFF. DNA of the CDR3: TGCAGCGTTGACACCGATGAAAAACTGTTTTTT.

This clonotype was seen ten or more times. The gene calls are TRBV27 and TRBJ2-2; 12 bases align to TRBD2. The CDR3 consists of 17 residues. V lost 4 bases to trimming and J lost 5 bases; unmatched junction nucleotides: 8. The germline gives CDR1 MNHEY, CDR2 SMNVEV (reference sequence). For the CDR3, the DNA is TGTGCCAGCAGTTCCACTCTAGCGGGAGGGCCGACCGGGGAGCTGTTTTTT. Its translation is CASSSTLAGGPTGELFF.

The chain combines TRBV20-1 with TRBJ2-7; no clear D gene. Germline V gene sequence: CDR1 DFQATT, CDR2 SNEGSKA (reference sequence). The ends were cut back, 6 bases at V and 9 bases at J, with 21 bases in the middle. The CDR3 runs 13 residues. The CDR3 region is CSAPVVVRGGQYF. As DNA, the CDR3 is TGCAGTGCGCCCGTTGTTGTTCGAGGTGGGCAGTACTTC.

This clonotype was seen more than once but under ten times. CDR3 bases: TGTGCCAGCAGCGACGTAGGCGAGCAGTACTTC. Amino acids: CASSDVGEQYF. V gene TRBV7-8 combines with J gene TRBJ2-7, with D unclear. Germline CDR1 reads SGHVS; CDR2 reads FQNEAQ. V was cut by 5 bases and J by 6 bases, with 8 bases left in between. This CDR3 comprises 11 residues.

This clonotype was seen a few times. V and J are TRBV7-2 and TRBJ1-5; no clear D gene. CDR3 size: 15 residues. V lost 4 bases and J 11 bases, leaving 21 bases between the germline ends. Per germline, CDR1 SGHTA and CDR2 FQGNSA. The CDR3 region has the DNA TGTGCCAGCAGCTCTAATACCGGGCCTCCTTCAGCCCAGCATTTT. The encoded protein is CASSSNTGPPSAQHF.

This rearrangement joins TRBV7-2 to TRBJ2-7, with 8 positions matching TRBD2. V dropped 2 bases and J dropped 6; count of bases not matched to a gene: 9. The CDR3 loop spans 15 amino acids. Germline V gene lookup returns CDR1 SGHTA and CDR2 FQGNSA. CDR3 in DNA: TGTGCCAGCAGCTTACAATTGACGGGAGGGGGCGAGCAGTACTTC. It yields the protein CASSLQLTGGGEQYF.

This clonotype was counted only a few times. The rearrangement uses TRBV7-9 and TRBJ1-1, with D possibly TRBD1 on 6 matching bases. The CDR3 covers 17 residues. V shed 5 bases and J shed 0 bases, with 19 bases lying between them. Germline-derived CDR1 and CDR2 are SEHNR and FQNEAQ (reference sequence). The CDR3: CASSPGDRWQMNTEAFF. CDR3 nucleotides: TGTGCCAGCAGCCCAGGGGACCGGTGGCAGATGAACACTGAAGCTTTCTTT.

This clonotype was detected many times. The CDR3 reads CAARQGMNTEAFF. Here the CDR3 DNA reads TGTGCCGCTAGACAGGGGATGAACACTGAAGCTTTCTTT. The V and J genes are TRBV10-3 and TRBJ1-1, with 8 bases identical to TRBD1. The length of the CDR3 is 13 residues. The V segment lost 11 bases and the J segment 0 bases; nucleotides outside the gene matches: 5. Germline CDR1 ENHRY, CDR2 SYGVKD.

This clonotype was counted at least ten times. The CDR3 loop is CASSLTGTGVGETQYF. In DNA, the CDR3 is TGCGCCAGCAGCCTAACCGGGACAGGGGTAGGGGAGACCCAGTACTTC. V and J are TRBV5-1 and TRBJ2-5; 10 bases fit TRBD1. Looked up from germline, CDR1 is SGHRS and CDR2 is YFSETQ. This CDR3 is 16 amino acids long. V lost 4 bases, J lost 5 bases, and 11 bases stayed unmatched.

The sample holds a few counts of this clonotype. The gene calls are TRBV5-1 and TRBJ2-5; 14 bases map to TRBD2. Germline V lookup: CDR1 SGHRS, CDR2 YFSETQ. This CDR3 has 15 amino acids. V gave up 4 bases and J gave up 7 bases; unmatched junction bases: 6. CDR3 protein: CASSPGLAGGWTQYF. DNA for the CDR3: TGCGCCAGCAGCCCTGGACTAGCGGGAGGATGGACCCAGTACTTC.

The table lists this clonotype with many counts. The chain combines TRBV6-2 or TRBV6-3 with TRBJ2-1; TRBD2 might be the D (6 bases). Germline CDR1 is MNHEY and CDR2 is SVGEGT. The ends were cut back, 6 bases at V and 4 bases at J, with 10 bases in the middle. This CDR3 is built from 13 residues. The CDR3 sequence is CASRELAYNEQFF. DNA for the CDR3: TGTGCCAGCAGAGAACTAGCTTACAATGAGCAGTTCTTC.

In its sample, this clonotype was seen a few times. Written as DNA, the CDR3 is TGTGCCAGCAGCGGGGCAGGGACAGAAAGTTATAATTCACCCCTCCACTTT. Its translation is CASSGAGTESYNSPLHF. The rearrangement links TRBV9 to TRBJ1-6; 7 bases match TRBD1. With V trimmed by 3 bases and J by 4 bases, 10 bases remained unmatched. The CDR3 covers 17 residues. Germline values: CDR1 SGDLS, CDR2 YYNGEE.

V gene TRBV18 combines with J gene TRBJ2-6; possible D gene TRBD1, 6 bases. This CDR3 comprises 17 residues. Germline CDR1 is KGHSH and CDR2 is LQKENI. V was shortened by 5 bases and J by 1 base, with 15 bases between the two germline ends. CDR3 amino acids: CASSGITGMSGANVLTF. Written as DNA, the CDR3 is TGTGCCAGCTCAGGAATAACAGGGATGTCTGGGGCCAACGTCCTGACTTTC. Drawing the rest from reference TRBV18 and TRBJ2-6, the complete variable domain is NAGVMQNPRHLVRRRGQEARLRCSPMKGHSHVYWYRQLPEEGLKFMVYLQKENIIDESGMPKERFSAEFPKEGPSILRIQQVVRGDSAAYFCASSGITGMSGANVLTFGAGSRLTVL.

Many counts were recorded for this clonotype. The chain uses TRBV20-1 and TRBJ2-3; D is ambiguous. With 3 bases removed from V and 0 bases from J, the gap between germline ends came to 4 bases. Germline V CDR1 and CDR2: DFQATT, SNEGSKA (reference sequence). The CDR3 sequence is 12 residues long. The CDR3 here is CSASQSTDTQYF. The CDR3 nucleotides are TGCAGTGCTAGCCAGAGCACAGATACGCAGTATTTT.

The chain is built from TRBV27 and TRBJ1-4; D unresolved. With 5 bases removed from V and 7 bases from J, the gap between germline ends came to 17 bases. The CDR3 runs to 15 residues. The germline gives CDR1 MNHEY, CDR2 SMNVEV (reference sequence). The CDR3 reads CASSLRVNSGEKLFF. CDR3 sequence (DNA): TGTGCCAGCAGTCTCCGGGTCAACTCCGGTGAAAAACTGTTTTTT.

The sample holds a few counts of this clonotype. The V gene is TRBV7-2, the J gene TRBJ2-7; either TRBD1 or TRBD2 may fit D (7 bases each). Trimming shortened V by 5 bases and J by 5 bases, and 16 bases separated the two germline ends. Germline values: CDR1 SGHTA, CDR2 FQGNSA. CDR3 length equals 14 residues. The CDR3 DNA sequence: TGTGCCAGCAGCCCCCAGGGGGGGTTCGACGAGCAGTACTTC. Protein product: CASSPQGGFDEQYF.